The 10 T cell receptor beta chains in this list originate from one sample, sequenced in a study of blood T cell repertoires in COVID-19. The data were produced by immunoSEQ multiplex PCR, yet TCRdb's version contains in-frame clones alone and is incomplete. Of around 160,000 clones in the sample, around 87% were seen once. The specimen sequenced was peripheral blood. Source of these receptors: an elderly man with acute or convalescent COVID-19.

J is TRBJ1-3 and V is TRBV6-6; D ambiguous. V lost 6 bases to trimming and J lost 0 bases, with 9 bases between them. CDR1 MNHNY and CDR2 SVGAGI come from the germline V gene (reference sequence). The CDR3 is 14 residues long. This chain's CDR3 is CASSNEISGNTIYF. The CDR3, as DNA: TGTGCCAGCAGCAACGAGATCTCTGGAAACACCATATATTTT.

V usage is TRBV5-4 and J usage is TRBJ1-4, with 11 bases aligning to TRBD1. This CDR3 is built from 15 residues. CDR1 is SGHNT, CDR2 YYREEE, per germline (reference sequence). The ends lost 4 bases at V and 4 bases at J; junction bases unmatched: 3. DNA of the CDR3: TGTGCCAGCAGCCTTGGGACAGGGGGTAATGAAAAACTGTTTTTT. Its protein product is CASSLGTGGNEKLFF.

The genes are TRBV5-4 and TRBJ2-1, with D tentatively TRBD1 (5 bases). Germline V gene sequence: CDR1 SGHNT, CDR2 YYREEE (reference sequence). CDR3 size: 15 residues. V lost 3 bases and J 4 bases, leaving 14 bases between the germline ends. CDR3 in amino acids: CASSSKDKPYNEQFF. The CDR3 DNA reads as TGTGCCAGCAGCTCCAAGGACAAGCCATACAATGAGCAGTTCTTC.

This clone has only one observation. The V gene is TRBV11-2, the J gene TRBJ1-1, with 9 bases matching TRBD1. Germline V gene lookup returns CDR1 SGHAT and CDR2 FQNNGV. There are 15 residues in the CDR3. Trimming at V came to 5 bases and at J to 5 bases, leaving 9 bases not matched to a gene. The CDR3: CASSRTTGGGTEAFF. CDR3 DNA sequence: TGTGCCAGCAGCCGGACAACAGGGGGCGGAACTGAAGCTTTCTTT.

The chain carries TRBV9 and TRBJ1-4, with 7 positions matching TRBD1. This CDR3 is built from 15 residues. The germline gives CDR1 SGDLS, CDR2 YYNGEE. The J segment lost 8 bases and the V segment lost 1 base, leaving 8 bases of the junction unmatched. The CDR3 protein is CASSVKTGSGEKLFF. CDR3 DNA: TGTGCCAGCAGCGTAAAGACAGGGTCCGGCGAAAAACTGTTTTTT.

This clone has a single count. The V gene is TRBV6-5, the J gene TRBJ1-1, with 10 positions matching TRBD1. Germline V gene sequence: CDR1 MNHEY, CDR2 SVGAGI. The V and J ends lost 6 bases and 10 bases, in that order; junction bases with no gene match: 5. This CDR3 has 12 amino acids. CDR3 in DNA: TGTGCCAGCAGAGCCTGGACAGGGGGAGCTTTCTTT. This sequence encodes CASRAWTGGAFF.

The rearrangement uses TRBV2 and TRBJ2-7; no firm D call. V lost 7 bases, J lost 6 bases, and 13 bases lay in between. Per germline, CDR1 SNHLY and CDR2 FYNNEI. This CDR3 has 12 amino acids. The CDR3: CASIPQLGEQYF. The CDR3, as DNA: TGTGCCAGCATCCCCCAACTTGGCGAGCAGTACTTC.

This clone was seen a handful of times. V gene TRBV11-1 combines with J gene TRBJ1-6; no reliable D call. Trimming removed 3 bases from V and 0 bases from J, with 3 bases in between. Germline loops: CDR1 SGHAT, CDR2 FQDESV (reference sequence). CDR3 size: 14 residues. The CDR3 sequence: CASSLSSYNSPLHF. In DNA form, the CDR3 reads TGTGCCAGCAGCTTGAGCTCCTATAATTCACCCCTCCACTTT.

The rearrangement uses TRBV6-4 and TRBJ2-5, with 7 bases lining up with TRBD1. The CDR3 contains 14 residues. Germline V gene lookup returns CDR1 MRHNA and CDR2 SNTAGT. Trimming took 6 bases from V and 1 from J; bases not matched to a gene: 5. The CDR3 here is CASSVDRPQETQYF. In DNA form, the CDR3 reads TGTGCCAGCAGCGTGGACAGGCCCCAAGAGACCCAGTACTTC.

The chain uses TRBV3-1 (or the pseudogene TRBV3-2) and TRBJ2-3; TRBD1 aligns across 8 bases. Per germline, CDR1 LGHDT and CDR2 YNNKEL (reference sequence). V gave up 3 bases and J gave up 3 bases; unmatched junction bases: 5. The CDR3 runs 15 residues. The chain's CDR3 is CASSHRDRFTDTQYF. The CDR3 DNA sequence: TGTGCCAGCAGCCACCGGGACAGGTTTACAGATACGCAGTATTTT.